The 18 T cell receptor beta chains presented below share a single source sample, sequenced in a study of T cells in localized non-small cell lung cancer. This table comes from immunoSEQ multiplex PCR, and its TCRdb copy is limited to in-frame clones, with some not included. The table records tens of thousands of clones, around 93% of them present only once. The specimen was peripheral blood, collected before any cancer treatment. All receptors come from a female donor aged 60 or older with stage I lung adenocarcinoma.

The chain recombines TRBV20-1 with TRBJ1-2, with D unresolved. Germline V gives CDR1 DFQATT, CDR2 SNEGSKA (reference sequence). This CDR3 comprises 11 residues. The germline V and J ends were trimmed by 1 base and 4 bases, with 4 bases remaining between them. The CDR3 loop is CSARVLYGYTF. The CDR3, as DNA: TGCAGTGCTAGAGTGCTCTATGGCTACACCTTC.

This clone was seen once. This chain links TRBV18 with TRBJ1-3, with 7 positions matching TRBD1. This CDR3 is built from 16 residues. In germline, CDR1 is KGHSH, CDR2 LQKENI. The V and J ends lost 3 bases and 0 bases, in that order; junction bases with no gene match: 5. The CDR3 DNA follows: TGTGCCAGCTCACCGGGACAGCCCAGCTCTGGAAACACCATATATTTT. It is translated as CASSPGQPSSGNTIYF.

The chain links TRBV7-3 to TRBJ1-1, with TRBD1 matching over 7 bases. V was pared by 3 bases and J by 7 bases, with 11 bases of the junction left unmatched. The CDR3 length is 15 residues. From germline, CDR1 is SGHTA and CDR2 FQGTGA. The CDR3 bases are TGTGCCAGCAGCTTGACAGGGACAGAACAAAGTGAAGCTTTCTTT. Protein: CASSLTGTEQSEAFF.

The J gene is TRBJ2-7, the V gene TRBV30, with D hard to call. V was clipped by 4 bases and J by 2 bases, with 9 bases between them. The CDR3 extends over 12 amino acids. The germline V gene encodes CDR1 GTSNPN and CDR2 SVGIG (reference sequence). The CDR3: CAWKQLTYEQYF. For the CDR3, the DNA is TGTGCCTGGAAACAGTTAACCTACGAGCAGTACTTC.

The V and J genes are TRBV15 and TRBJ1-1, with unresolved D. Looked up from germline, CDR1 is LNHNV and CDR2 is YYDKDF (reference sequence). The V gene lost 5 bases and the J gene lost 0 bases, with 13 bases spanning the gap. The CDR3 is 15 amino acids. This chain's CDR3 is CATSPPGTLNTEAFF. In DNA form, the CDR3 reads TGTGCCACCAGCCCCCCGGGAACACTGAACACTGAAGCTTTCTTT.

The J gene is TRBJ1-2, the V gene TRBV18; D unclear. This CDR3 region has 14 residues. V was trimmed by 2 bases and J by 0 bases, leaving 7 bases between them. Germline V lookup: CDR1 KGHSH, CDR2 LQKENI. The CDR3 reads CASSPETANYGYTF. CDR3 bases: TGTGCCAGCTCACCAGAGACGGCTAACTATGGCTACACCTTC. The full variable domain, completed using reference TRBV18 and TRBJ1-2, is NAGVMQNPRHLVRRRGQEARLRCSPMKGHSHVYWYRQLPEEGLKFMVYLQKENIIDESGMPKERFSAEFPKEGPSILRIQQVVRGDSAAYFCASSPETANYGYTFGSGTRLTVV.

This rearrangement joins TRBV5-1 to TRBJ2-3; weak D call: TRBD2 (6 bases). With 0 bases removed from V and 1 base from J, the gap between germline ends came to 15 bases. CDR1 and CDR2 (germline): SGHRS, YFSETQ. The CDR3 covers 17 residues. The CDR3 DNA reads TGCGCCAGCAGCTTGGCCCCGGGAGCGGGCGGCACAGATACGCAGTATTTT. Its translation: CASSLAPGAGGTDTQYF.

The chain employs TRBV5-5 and TRBJ2-1; 7 nucleotides match TRBD2. Germline assignment: CDR1 SGHKS and CDR2 YYEKEE (reference sequence). CDR3 length: 18 residues. The V segment lost 4 bases and the J segment 5 bases; nucleotides outside the gene matches: 18. The CDR3 sequence: CASSPRLGRTGGDNEQFF. CDR3 nucleotides: TGTGCCAGCAGCCCGCGGCTAGGTCGGACGGGGGGAGACAATGAGCAGTTCTTC.

The chain has TRBV28 and TRBJ1-3; no firm D call. Germline values: CDR1 MDHEN, CDR2 SYDVKM. V was cut by 2 bases and J by 0 bases, with 11 bases left in between. The CDR3 is 16 amino acids. In DNA, the CDR3 is TGTGCCAGCAGTTTAGACTCGGTAAACTCTGGAAACACCATATATTTT. This sequence encodes CASSLDSVNSGNTIYF.

V usage is TRBV2 and J usage is TRBJ1-1; D is unclear. The CDR3 is 13 residues long. Trimming stripped 3 bases from V and 5 bases from J, with 10 bases between. CDR1 is SNHLY, CDR2 FYNNEI, per germline. DNA of the CDR3: TGTGCCAGCAGTGACGGGTTTGATACTGAAGCTTTCTTT. It yields the protein CASSDGFDTEAFF.

The rearrangement links TRBV30 to TRBJ2-1; D not resolved. Germline CDR1 GTSNPN, CDR2 SVGIG (reference sequence). CDR3 length equals 10 residues. Trimming pared 0 bases from V and 7 bases from J, leaving 1 base between. CDR3 DNA sequence: TGTGCCTGGAGTGTTAATGAGCAGTTCTTC. It encodes CAWSVNEQFF.

The chain combines TRBV19 with TRBJ2-7; possibly TRBD2 for D (5 bases). CDR3 length: 18 amino acids. CDR1 and CDR2 from the germline V gene are LNHDA and SQIVND (reference sequence). Trimming cost V 4 bases and J 3 bases, with 25 bases left between them. This chain's CDR3 is CASSTRRGEIWGSYEQYF. The CDR3 coding sequence is TGTGCCAGTAGTACTCGCCGGGGAGAGATTTGGGGAAGCTACGAGCAGTACTTC.

The chain recombines TRBV30 with TRBJ2-7; D is unresolved. There are 12 residues in the CDR3. Trimming removed 4 bases at V and 2 bases at J, with 9 bases between. Germline CDR1 reads GTSNPN; CDR2 reads SVGIG (reference sequence). For the CDR3, the DNA is TGTGCCTGGAAGAGGAACACCTACGAGCAGTACTTC. This translates into CAWKRNTYEQYF.

This rearrangement joins TRBV4-1 to TRBJ2-5, with 8 nucleotides matching TRBD2. Germline CDR1 and CDR2: MGHRA and YSYEKL. The J segment lost 4 bases and the V segment lost 1 base, leaving 11 bases of the junction unmatched. The CDR3 has 17 amino acids. DNA for the CDR3: TGCGCCAGCAGCCAAGGGGCCCTGGGACTAGGGGGAGAGACCCAGTACTTC. Translated, it gives CASSQGALGLGGETQYF.

The J gene is TRBJ2-7, the V gene TRBV7-2, with unresolved D. Germline assignment: CDR1 SGHTA and CDR2 FQGNSA. Trimming cost V 2 bases and J 5 bases, with 13 bases left between them. The CDR3 covers 14 residues. CDR3 sequence reads: CASSLFFLGNEQYF. The CDR3 DNA follows: TGTGCCAGCAGCTTATTTTTTCTGGGGAACGAGCAGTACTTC. The full variable domain, completed using reference TRBV7-2 and TRBJ2-7, is GAGVSQSPSNKVTEKGKDVELRCDPISGHTALYWYRQSLGQGLEFLIYFQGNSAPDKSGLPSDRFSAERTGGSVSTLTIQRTQQEDSAVYLCASSLFFLGNEQYFGPGTRLTVT.

The chain uses TRBV19 and TRBJ2-3, with 7 bases aligning to TRBD1. The CDR3 consists of 15 residues. Germline V gene data show CDR1 as LNHDA and CDR2 as SQIVND (reference sequence). J lost 3 bases, V lost 5 bases, and 8 bases had no gene match. The DNA of the CDR3 is TGTGCCAGTAGTTCCCGACAGGGAGTGACAGATACGCAGTATTTT. This sequence encodes CASSSRQGVTDTQYF.

The V gene is TRBV19, the J gene TRBJ2-7; 8 nucleotides align to TRBD1. V lost 5 bases, J lost 0 bases, and 6 bases stayed unmatched. In germline, CDR1 is LNHDA, CDR2 SQIVND (reference sequence). This CDR3 is built from 15 residues. The CDR3 sequence: CASSALRGPSYEQYF. The CDR3 nucleotides are TGTGCCAGTAGTGCGCTCAGGGGGCCCTCCTACGAGCAGTACTTC.

The genes are TRBV5-1 and TRBJ2-5; D possibly corresponds to TRBD2 (5 bases). Between the trimmed V and J ends, which lost 3 bases and 4 bases, there was a span of 16 bases. CDR1 is SGHRS, CDR2 YFSETQ, per germline. The CDR3 spans 15 residues. CDR3 region: CASSSMVLEGETQYF. CDR3 coding DNA: TGCGCCAGCAGCTCTATGGTATTAGAGGGAGAGACCCAGTACTTC.